The present TCR beta chain was sequenced within a study of blood T cell repertoires in COVID-19 (dated by TCRdb to about 2020). With regard to the full study: Samples covering the acute and convalescent phases of COVID-19 were provided by collaborators in the United States, Italy and Spain. The prospective study material was composed of cDNA or gDNA derived from T cells, B-cell-depleted T cells, or PBMCs. Subjects who had been exposed to COVID-19, were actively infected with it, or had recovered from it provided the deeply sampled blood TCRbeta repertoires that made up the dataset. The repertoires were released in a freely available public database intended as a resource for research on the immune response to SARS-CoV-2. Samples came from the ongoing ImmuneRACE study (first 160 participants) plus 1,254 subjects from 6 global collaborators. Sample metadata almost always included a de-identified subject ID, COVID-19 status, age in years and sex. Where HLA class I and class II types were available, the types were taken from metadata supplied by the sample provider, not from assay-based typing. Study-level results and caveats: How much clinical and demographic metadata was included differed by source and by participant, and the metadata was provided uncurated.

From the cysteine up to the phenylalanine, the CDR3 has a length of 14 residues. Only the CDR3 portion is preserved as DNA: 42 bases, with reading frame beginning at the first base. Via the germline V gene, CDR1 is LGHNA and CDR2 YSLEER. The junction shows trimming of 3 bases on V and 5 bases on J, plus 13 bases between the germline ends. About this clone itself: The antigen it binds to is not known. No base-level quality is on record; no much larger clone is a single base apart.

Each collaborating institution followed its own protocols to collect whole blood in K2EDTA tubes. For TCRbeta analysis, collaborator samples were shipped as frozen whole blood, as isolated PBMCs, or as DNA extracted from either sample type. The immunoSEQ Assay, a bias-controlled multiplex PCR, was used to amplify TCRbeta CDR3 regions from genomic DNA. As for how the authors treated the data: Within the assay, amplification of reference gene primers was used to estimate how many nucleated cells each sample contained. To quantify the absolute abundance of each unique TCRbeta CDR3 rearrangement, sequence reads were collapsed and filtered. For each sample, productive Simpson clonality was calculated by taking the square root of Simpson's diversity index across productive rearrangements. The table comes from immuneACCESS by way of TCRdb, which keeps in-frame sequences with V and J called. Part of the clones is missing from these tables; in studies checked, under half for an unresolved V gene and the rest for unknown reasons. V, J and clone size are those of that table, while D and trimming were read from the DNA. This sample is represented by 150,000 to 200,000 clones; 70% to 90% of them were singletons. The ten top clones hold over 7% of the sample.

This receptor chain uses TRBV4-3 and TRBJ2-5, with TRBD2 tentatively as D gene (6 bases match). Sequenced material: peripheral blood. The receptor comes from an elderly woman in a cohort sampled during active or convalescent COVID-19. The CDR3 loop reads CASSQDLATETQYF. The sequenced DNA is TGCGCCAGCAGCCAGGATCTAGCGACGGAGACCCAGTACTTC.